This T cell receptor beta chain was captured by sequencing in a study of blood T cell repertoires in COVID-19. Whole-study context: PBMCs, B-cell-depleted T cells, or T cells were the source of the cDNA or gDNA that made up the material.

The protocol was immunoSEQ multiplex PCR, while the TCRdb copy is restricted to in-frame clones and leaves out a portion. The data show just over 300,000 clones, about 90% seen once. This clone has a handful of counts. Enrollment of patients from Seattle took place during active infection, with longitudinal follow-up. The CDR3 has 13 residues. Per the germline V gene, CDR1 is LNHDA and CDR2 is SQIVND (reference sequence). V shed 8 bases, J shed 5 bases, and the junction held 7 bases outside the gene matches. The rearrangement joins TRBV19 to TRBJ1-1, with 8 bases fitting TRBD1. This TCR was sampled from a woman aged 25 to 45 with COVID-19, enrolled during active disease. The sequenced sample was peripheral blood. The CDR3 DNA is TGTGCCAGTGGAACAGGGGGTAGGACTGAAGCTTTCTTT. Translation gives CASGTGGRTEAFF.